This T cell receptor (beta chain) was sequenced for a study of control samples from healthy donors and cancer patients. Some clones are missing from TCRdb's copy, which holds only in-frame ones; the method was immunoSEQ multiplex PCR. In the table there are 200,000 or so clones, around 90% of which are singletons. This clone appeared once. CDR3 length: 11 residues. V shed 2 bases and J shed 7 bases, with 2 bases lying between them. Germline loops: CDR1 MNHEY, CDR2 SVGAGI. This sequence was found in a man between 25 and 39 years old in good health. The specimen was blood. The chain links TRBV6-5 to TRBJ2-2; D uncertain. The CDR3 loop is CASSYLGELFF. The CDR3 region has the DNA TGTGCCAGCAGTTACCTCGGGGAGCTGTTTTTT.